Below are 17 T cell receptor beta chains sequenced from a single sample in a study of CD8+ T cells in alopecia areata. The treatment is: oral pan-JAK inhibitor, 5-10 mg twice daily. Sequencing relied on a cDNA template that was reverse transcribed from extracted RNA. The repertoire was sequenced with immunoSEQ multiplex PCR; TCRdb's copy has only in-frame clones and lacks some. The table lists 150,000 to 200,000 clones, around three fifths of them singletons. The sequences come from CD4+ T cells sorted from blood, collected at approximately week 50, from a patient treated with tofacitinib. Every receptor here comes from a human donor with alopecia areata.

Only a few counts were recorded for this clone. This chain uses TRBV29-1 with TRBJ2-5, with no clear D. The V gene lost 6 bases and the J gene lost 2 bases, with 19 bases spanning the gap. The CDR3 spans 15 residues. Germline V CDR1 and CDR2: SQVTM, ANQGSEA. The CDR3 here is CSVLRLGLFQETQYF. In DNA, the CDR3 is TGCAGCGTCCTTCGGTTAGGGTTATTTCAAGAGACCCAGTACTTC.

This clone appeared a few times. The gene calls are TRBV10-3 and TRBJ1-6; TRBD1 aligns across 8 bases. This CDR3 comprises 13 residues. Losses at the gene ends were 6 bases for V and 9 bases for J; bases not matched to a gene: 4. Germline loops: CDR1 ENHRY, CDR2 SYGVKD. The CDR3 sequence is CAISGQGRSPLHF. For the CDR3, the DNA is TGTGCCATCAGCGGACAGGGCCGTTCACCCCTCCACTTT.

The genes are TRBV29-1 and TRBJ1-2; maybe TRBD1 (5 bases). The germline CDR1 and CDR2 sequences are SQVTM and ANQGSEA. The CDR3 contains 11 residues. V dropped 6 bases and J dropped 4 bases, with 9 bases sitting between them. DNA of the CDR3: TGCAGCGTAGGGGAAGGCTATGGCTACACCTTC. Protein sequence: CSVGEGYGYTF.

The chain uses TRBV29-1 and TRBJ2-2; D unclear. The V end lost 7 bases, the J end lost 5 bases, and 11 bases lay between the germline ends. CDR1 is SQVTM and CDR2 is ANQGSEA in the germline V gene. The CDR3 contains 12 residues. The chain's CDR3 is CSAKPFTGELFF. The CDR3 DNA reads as TGCAGCGCCAAGCCCTTTACCGGGGAGCTGTTTTTT.

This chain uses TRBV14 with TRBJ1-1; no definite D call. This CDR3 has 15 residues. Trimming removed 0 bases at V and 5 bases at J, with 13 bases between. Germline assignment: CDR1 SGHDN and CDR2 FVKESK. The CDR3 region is CASSQEVGAVTEAFF. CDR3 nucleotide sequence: TGTGCCAGCAGCCAAGAAGTGGGCGCAGTAACTGAAGCTTTCTTT.

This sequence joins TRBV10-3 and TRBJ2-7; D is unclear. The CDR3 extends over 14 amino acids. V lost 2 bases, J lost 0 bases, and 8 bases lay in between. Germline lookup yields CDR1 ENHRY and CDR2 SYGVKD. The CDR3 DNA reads TGTGCCATCAGTGAGACAGAGATCTCCTACGAGCAGTACTTC. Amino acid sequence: CAISETEISYEQYF.

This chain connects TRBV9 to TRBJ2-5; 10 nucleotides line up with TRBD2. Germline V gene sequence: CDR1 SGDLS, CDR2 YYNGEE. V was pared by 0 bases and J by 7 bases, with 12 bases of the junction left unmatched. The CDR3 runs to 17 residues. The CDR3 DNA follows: TGTGCCAGCAGCGTAGGAGTAGCGGGGGGCCCTCACGGGACCCAGTACTTC. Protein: CASSVGVAGGPHGTQYF.

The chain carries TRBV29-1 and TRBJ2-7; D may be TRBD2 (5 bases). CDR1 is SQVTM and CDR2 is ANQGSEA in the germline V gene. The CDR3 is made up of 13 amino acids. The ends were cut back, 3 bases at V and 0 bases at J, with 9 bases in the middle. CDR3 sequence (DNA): TGCAGCGTTGAGGGAGTAGCCTCCTACGAGCAGTACTTC. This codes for CSVEGVASYEQYF.

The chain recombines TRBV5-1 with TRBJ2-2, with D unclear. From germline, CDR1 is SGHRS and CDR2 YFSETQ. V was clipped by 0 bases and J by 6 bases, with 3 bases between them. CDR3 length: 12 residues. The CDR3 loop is CASSLDSGELFF. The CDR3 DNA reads TGCGCCAGCAGCTTGGATTCCGGGGAGCTGTTTTTT. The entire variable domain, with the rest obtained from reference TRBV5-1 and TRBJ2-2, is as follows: KAGVTQTPRYLIKTRGQQVTLSCSPISGHRSVSWYQQTPGQGLQFLFEYFSETQRNKGNFPGRFSGRQFSNSRSEMNVSTLELGDSALYLCASSLDSGELFFGEGSRLTVL.

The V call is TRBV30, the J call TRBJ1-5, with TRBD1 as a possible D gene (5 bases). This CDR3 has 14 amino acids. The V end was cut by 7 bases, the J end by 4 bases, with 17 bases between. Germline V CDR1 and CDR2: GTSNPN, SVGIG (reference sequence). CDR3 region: CASQRRGGNQPQHF. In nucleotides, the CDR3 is TGTGCCTCCCAGAGGAGGGGAGGGAATCAGCCCCAGCATTTT.

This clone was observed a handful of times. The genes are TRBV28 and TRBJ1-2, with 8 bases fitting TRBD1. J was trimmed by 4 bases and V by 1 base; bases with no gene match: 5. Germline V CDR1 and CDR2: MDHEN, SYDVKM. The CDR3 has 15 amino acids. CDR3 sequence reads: CASSLYAGGVYGYTF. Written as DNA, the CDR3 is TGTGCCAGCAGTTTATATGCAGGGGGCGTCTATGGCTACACCTTC.

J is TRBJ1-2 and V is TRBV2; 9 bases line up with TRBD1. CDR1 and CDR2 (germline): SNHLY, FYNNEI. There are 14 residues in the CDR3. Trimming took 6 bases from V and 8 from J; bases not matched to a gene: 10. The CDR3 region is CASSAGTGFDGYTF. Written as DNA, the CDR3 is TGTGCCAGCAGCGCCGGGACAGGGTTTGACGGCTACACCTTC.

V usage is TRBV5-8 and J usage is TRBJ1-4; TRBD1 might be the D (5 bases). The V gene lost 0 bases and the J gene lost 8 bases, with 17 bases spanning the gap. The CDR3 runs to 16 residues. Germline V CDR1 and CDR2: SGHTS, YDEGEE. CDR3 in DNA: TGTGCCAGCAGCTTGGCCAAAGTCAGGGTGGGCGAAAAACTGTTTTTT. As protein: CASSLAKVRVGEKLFF.

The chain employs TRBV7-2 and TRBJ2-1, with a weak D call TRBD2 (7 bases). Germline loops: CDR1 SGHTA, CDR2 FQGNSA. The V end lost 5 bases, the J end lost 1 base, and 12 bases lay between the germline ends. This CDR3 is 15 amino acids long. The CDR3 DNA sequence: TGTGCCAGCAGCCGGGGGGCCGCGTCCTACAATGAGCAGTTCTTC. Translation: CASSRGAASYNEQFF.

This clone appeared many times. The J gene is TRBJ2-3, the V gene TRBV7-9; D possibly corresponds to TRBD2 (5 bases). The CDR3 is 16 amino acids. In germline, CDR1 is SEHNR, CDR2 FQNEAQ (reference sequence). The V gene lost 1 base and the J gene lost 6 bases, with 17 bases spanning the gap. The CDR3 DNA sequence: TGTGCCAGCAGCTTAGGAACGGGGAGATCCGGGGATACGCAGTATTTT. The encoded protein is CASSLGTGRSGDTQYF.

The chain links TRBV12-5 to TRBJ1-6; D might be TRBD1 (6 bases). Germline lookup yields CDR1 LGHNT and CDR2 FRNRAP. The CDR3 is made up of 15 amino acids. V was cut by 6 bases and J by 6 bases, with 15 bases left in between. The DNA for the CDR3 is TGTGCTAGTGGCCCGTACACAGGGCTTAATTCACCCCTCCACTTT. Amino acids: CASGPYTGLNSPLHF.

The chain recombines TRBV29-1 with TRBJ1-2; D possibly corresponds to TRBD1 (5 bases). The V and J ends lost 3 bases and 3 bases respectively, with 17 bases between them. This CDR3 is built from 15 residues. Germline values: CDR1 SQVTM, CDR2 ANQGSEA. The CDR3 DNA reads TGCAGCGTTGAGGGTTTGTCAGGGAGCCACTATGGCTACACCTTC. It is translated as CSVEGLSGSHYGYTF. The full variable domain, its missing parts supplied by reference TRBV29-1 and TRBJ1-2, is SAVISQKPSRDICQRGTSLTIQCQVDSQVTMMFWYRQQPGQSLTLIATANQGSEATYESGFVIDKFPISRPNLTFSTLTVSNMSPEDSSIYLCSVEGLSGSHYGYTFGSGTRLTVV.